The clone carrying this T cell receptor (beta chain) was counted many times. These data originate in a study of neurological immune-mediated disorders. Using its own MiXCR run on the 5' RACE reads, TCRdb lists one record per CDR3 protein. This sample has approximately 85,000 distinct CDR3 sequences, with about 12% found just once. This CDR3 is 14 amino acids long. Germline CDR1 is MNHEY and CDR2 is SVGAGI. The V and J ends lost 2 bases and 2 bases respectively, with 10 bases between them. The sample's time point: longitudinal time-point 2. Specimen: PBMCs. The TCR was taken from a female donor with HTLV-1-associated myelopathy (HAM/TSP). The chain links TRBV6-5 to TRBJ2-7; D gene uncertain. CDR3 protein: CASSYGRTTYEQYF. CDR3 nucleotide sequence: TGTGCCAGCAGTTACGGCAGAACAACCTACGAGCAGTACTTC.